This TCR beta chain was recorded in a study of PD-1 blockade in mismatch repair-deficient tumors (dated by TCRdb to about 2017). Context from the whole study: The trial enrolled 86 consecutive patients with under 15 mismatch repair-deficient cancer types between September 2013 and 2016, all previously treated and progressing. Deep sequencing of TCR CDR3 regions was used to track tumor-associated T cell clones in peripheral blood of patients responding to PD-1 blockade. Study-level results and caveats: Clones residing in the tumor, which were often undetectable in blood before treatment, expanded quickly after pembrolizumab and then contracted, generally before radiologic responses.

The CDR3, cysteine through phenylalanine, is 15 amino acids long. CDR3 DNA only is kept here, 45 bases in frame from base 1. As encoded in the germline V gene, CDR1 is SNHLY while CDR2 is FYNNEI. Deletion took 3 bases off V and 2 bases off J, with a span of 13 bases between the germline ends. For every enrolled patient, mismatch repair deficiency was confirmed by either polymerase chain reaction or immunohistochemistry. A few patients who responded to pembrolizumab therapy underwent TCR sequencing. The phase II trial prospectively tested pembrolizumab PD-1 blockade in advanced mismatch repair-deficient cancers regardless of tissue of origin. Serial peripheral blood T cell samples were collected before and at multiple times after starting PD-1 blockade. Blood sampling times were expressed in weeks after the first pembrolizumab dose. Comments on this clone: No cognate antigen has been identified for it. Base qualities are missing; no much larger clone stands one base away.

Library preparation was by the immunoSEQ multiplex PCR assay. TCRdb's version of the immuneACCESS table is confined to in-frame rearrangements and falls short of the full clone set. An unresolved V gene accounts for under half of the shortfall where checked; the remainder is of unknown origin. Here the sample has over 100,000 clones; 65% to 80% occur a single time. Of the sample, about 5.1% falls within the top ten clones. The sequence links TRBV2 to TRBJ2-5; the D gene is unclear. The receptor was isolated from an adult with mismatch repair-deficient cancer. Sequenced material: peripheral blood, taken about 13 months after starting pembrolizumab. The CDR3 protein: CASSDPGTPQETQYF. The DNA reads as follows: TGTGCCAGCAGTGACCCAGGTACGCCACAAGAGACCCAGTACTTC.